One sample yielded the 26 T cell receptor beta chains listed below, sequenced in a study of graft-versus-host responses after intestinal transplantation. No antigens are known for them. The protocol was immunoSEQ multiplex PCR, while the TCRdb copy is restricted to in-frame clones and leaves out a portion. The data hold tens of thousands of clones, with 90% to 95% observed a single time. The material sequenced was unstimulated CD8+ T cells sorted from spleen or lymph node cells, taken before transplant. These receptors all stem from a human donor who was the organ donor for an intestinal transplant.

The rearrangement uses TRBV7-8 and TRBJ2-5; 11 nucleotides match TRBD1. Losses at the gene ends were 3 bases for V and 4 bases for J; bases not matched to a gene: 4. From germline, CDR1 is SGHVS and CDR2 FQNEAQ. CDR3 size: 15 residues. This chain's CDR3 is CASSFGQGAGETQYF. In DNA, the CDR3 is TGTGCCAGCAGCTTTGGACAGGGGGCGGGAGAGACCCAGTACTTC. Supplemented by reference TRBV7-8 and TRBJ2-5, the full variable domain reads GAGVSQSPRYKVAKRGQDVALRCDPISGHVSLFWYQQALGQGPEFLTYFQNEAQLDKSGLPSDRFFAERPEGSVSTLKIQRTQQEDSAVYLCASSFGQGAGETQYFGPGTRLLVL.

The chain employs TRBV10-3 and TRBJ1-5, with D perhaps matching TRBD1 (6 bases). Deletions cut 0 bases from V and 0 bases from J, with 12 bases between. From germline, CDR1 is ENHRY and CDR2 SYGVKD. CDR3 length: 17 amino acids. Written as DNA, the CDR3 is TGTGCCATCAGTGAGTCGACAGGAGCAAATAGCAATCAGCCCCAGCATTTT. Translating gives CAISESTGANSNQPQHF.

This clone is a singleton in its sample. V and J are TRBV6-5 and TRBJ2-7; a weak D match, TRBD1 (5 bases). The germline CDR1 and CDR2 sequences are MNHEY and SVGAGI. Trimming left V 2 bases short and J 2 bases short, with 7 bases between. This CDR3 is 13 amino acids long. The CDR3, as DNA: TGTGCCAGCAGTTACGGGGCCACCTACGAGCAGTACTTC. Its translation is CASSYGATYEQYF.

The chain uses TRBV7-3 and TRBJ2-3; 10 nucleotides agree with TRBD2. V shed 2 bases, J shed 1 base, and the junction held 0 bases outside the gene matches. The CDR3 covers 15 residues. Germline V gives CDR1 SGHTA, CDR2 FQGTGA. Here the CDR3 DNA reads TGTGCCAGCAGCTTACTAGCGGGGGGCACAGATACGCAGTATTTT. Translation gives CASSLLAGGTDTQYF.

The chain combines TRBV7-2 with TRBJ2-5, with 7 positions matching TRBD1. After removal of 1 base from V and 5 bases from J, the junction contained 13 bases not matched to a gene. Germline CDR1 SGHTA, CDR2 FQGNSA. The CDR3 sequence is 17 residues long. CDR3 coding DNA: TGTGCCAGCAGCTTAGGAGCCCTGGGTCAGGGGGAGGAGACCCAGTACTTC. Translating gives CASSLGALGQGEETQYF.

The chain employs TRBV4-2 and TRBJ2-7; the D gene is possibly TRBD2 (5 bases). This CDR3 spans 17 amino acids. Trimming removed 0 bases at V and 5 bases at J, with 20 bases between. Germline CDR1 is LGHNA and CDR2 is YNFKEQ. The CDR3 loop is CASSQDAEEGIANEQYF. The CDR3 DNA reads as TGTGCCAGCAGCCAAGATGCGGAAGAGGGAATTGCGAACGAGCAGTACTTC.

J is TRBJ2-7 and V is TRBV7-8, with a weak D call TRBD1 (5 bases). With 0 bases removed from V and 3 bases from J, the gap between germline ends came to 12 bases. There are 15 residues in the CDR3. CDR1 SGHVS and CDR2 FQNEAQ come from the germline V gene. CDR3 coding DNA: TGTGCCAGCAGCTTAGCCTCGGCAGGGTACTACGAGCAGTACTTC. This translates into CASSLASAGYYEQYF.

This rearrangement joins TRBV5-4 to TRBJ2-7; D not certain. The CDR3 contains 14 residues. Germline V gene sequence: CDR1 SGHNT, CDR2 YYREEE (reference sequence). Trimming stripped 3 bases from V and 2 bases from J, with 12 bases between. CDR3 in amino acids: CASSWADGAYEQYF. CDR3 bases: TGTGCCAGCAGCTGGGCGGACGGTGCCTACGAGCAGTACTTC.

V and J are TRBV27 and TRBJ2-1; D is perhaps TRBD1 (7 bases). The length of the CDR3 is 14 residues. CDR1 is MNHEY and CDR2 is SMNVEV in the germline V gene (reference sequence). Between the trimmed V and J ends, which lost 1 base and 7 bases, there was a span of 11 bases. For the CDR3, the DNA is TGTGCCAGCAGTTTATTCCCAGGGGGGAATGAGCAGTTCTTC. This translates into CASSLFPGGNEQFF.

The CDR3 is CASSVAAATYEQYF. DNA of the CDR3: TGTGCCAGCAGCGTAGCCGCGGCTACCTACGAGCAGTACTTC. The chain employs TRBV9 and TRBJ2-7, with no clear D. The germline gives CDR1 SGDLS, CDR2 YYNGEE. The CDR3 extends over 14 amino acids. The V and J ends lost 0 bases and 2 bases respectively, with 9 bases between them.

The chain couples TRBV2 to TRBJ1-2, with D possibly matching TRBD1 (5 bases). This CDR3 has 16 amino acids. Germline V gene sequence: CDR1 SNHLY, CDR2 FYNNEI. V lost 2 bases, J lost 4 bases, and 17 bases lay in between. The chain's CDR3 is CASSEYGAEGVYGYTF. CDR3 DNA sequence: TGTGCCAGCAGTGAATACGGGGCGGAGGGCGTCTATGGCTACACCTTC.

The chain joins TRBV5-8 to TRBJ2-7; D tentatively fits TRBD1 or TRBD2 (5 bases each). Germline CDR1 and CDR2: SGHTS and YDEGEE. This CDR3 is 12 amino acids long. V lost 4 bases and J lost 9, with 14 bases in between. The CDR3 sequence is CASSPGPSMQYF. CDR3 in DNA: TGTGCCAGCAGCCCGGGACCGTCGATGCAGTACTTC.

Turning to this clone: An end of the junction does not agree with germline; a read error may underlie this. The CDR3, as DNA: TGTGCTAGCAGCTTCGGGACAGGGTACGAGCAGTACTTC. It specifies CASSFGTGYEQYF. V and J are TRBV7-7 and TRBJ2-7, with 9 bases fitting TRBD1. This CDR3 contains 13 residues. Germline-derived CDR1 and CDR2 are SSHAT and FNYEAQ (reference sequence).

This chain links TRBV5-1 with TRBJ1-1; D not resolved. The germline V and J ends were trimmed by 1 base and 1 base, with 8 bases remaining between them. The CDR3 covers 14 residues. Germline CDR1 SGHRS, CDR2 YFSETQ. CDR3 sequence (DNA): TGCGCCAGCAGCTTGAGCAGGACGAACACTGAAGCTTTCTTT. Translation: CASSLSRTNTEAFF.

The genes are TRBV18 and TRBJ1-2; no definite D call. Germline V lookup: CDR1 KGHSH, CDR2 LQKENI. The V and J ends lost 0 bases and 2 bases respectively, with 10 bases between them. This CDR3 region has 15 residues. CDR3 residues: CASSPPSAGNYGYTF. The CDR3 bases are TGTGCCAGCTCACCACCGTCTGCCGGGAACTATGGCTACACCTTC.

The chain employs TRBV29-1 and TRBJ2-1; 12 nucleotides match TRBD2. J lost 1 base, V lost 0 bases, and 13 bases had no gene match. Germline CDR1 is SQVTM and CDR2 is ANQGSEA. The length of the CDR3 is 20 residues. DNA of the CDR3: TGCAGCGTTGAAGACATGTTCGTCCTAGCGGGGGGGCCGTCCTACAATGAGCAGTTCTTC. Amino acids: CSVEDMFVLAGGPSYNEQFF.

The chain has TRBV7-2 and TRBJ2-7; 7 positions match TRBD1. Trimming cost V 5 bases and J 1 base; bases outside gene matches: 8. Germline V lookup: CDR1 SGHTA, CDR2 FQGNSA. This CDR3 is built from 15 residues. The CDR3 protein is CASSPQGVGSYEQYF. The CDR3 nucleotides read TGTGCCAGCAGCCCCCAGGGGGTAGGGTCCTACGAGCAGTACTTC.

The chain links TRBV19 to TRBJ1-1; TRBD1 matches at 9 bases. Unmatched junction bases numbered 2, after V lost 5 bases and J lost 1 base. Germline V gene sequence: CDR1 LNHDA, CDR2 SQIVND (reference sequence). The length of the CDR3 is 14 residues. CDR3 DNA sequence: TGTGCCAGTAGTCCGGGACAGGGGAACACTGAAGCTTTCTTT. This translates into CASSPGQGNTEAFF. Full variable domain (remainder filled in from reference TRBV19 and TRBJ1-1): DGGITQSPKYLFRKEGQNVTLSCEQNLNHDAMYWYRQDPGQGLRLIYYSQIVNDFQKGDIAEGYSVSREKKESFPLTVTSAQKNPTAFYLCASSPGQGNTEAFFGQGTRLTVV.

V usage is TRBV5-6 and J usage is TRBJ2-3, with TRBD1 identical over 7 bases. CDR3 length: 13 amino acids. The J segment lost 2 bases and the V segment lost 8 bases, leaving 5 bases of the junction unmatched. Germline V gene lookup returns CDR1 SGHDT and CDR2 YYEEEE. The CDR3 coding sequence is TGTGCCAGTATACAGGGGTCCACAGATACGCAGTATTTT. Protein: CASIQGSTDTQYF. The full variable domain, rest sourced from reference TRBV5-6 and TRBJ2-3, is DAGVTQSPTHLIKTRGQQVTLRCSPKSGHDTVSWYQQALGQGPQFIFQYYEEEERQRGNFPDRFSGHQFPNYSSELNVNALLLGDSALYLCASIQGSTDTQYFGPGTRLTVL.

This rearrangement joins TRBV7-9 to TRBJ2-3; 8 bases map to TRBD1. The CDR3 runs to 15 residues. V lost 7 bases and J lost 0; bases outside the gene matches: 6. CDR1 and CDR2 (germline): SEHNR, FQNEAQ (reference sequence). CDR3: CASTGTGPSTDTQYF. CDR3 in DNA: TGTGCCAGCACCGGGACAGGTCCTAGCACAGATACGCAGTATTTT. Full variable domain (missing parts from reference TRBV7-9 and TRBJ2-3): DTGVSQNPRHKITKRGQNVTFRCDPISEHNRLYWYRQTLGQGPEFLTYFQNEAQLEKSRLLSDRFSAERPKGSFSTLEIQRTEQGDSAMYLCASTGTGPSTDTQYFGPGTRLTVL.

V and J are TRBV5-8 and TRBJ2-5, with TRBD2 matching over 14 bases. V lost 4 bases and J lost 5; bases outside the gene matches: 4. The CDR3 loop spans 15 amino acids. The germline gives CDR1 SGHTS, CDR2 YDEGEE. As DNA, the CDR3 is TGTGCCAGCAGCAAGACTAGCGGGGGGGCCGAGACCCAGTACTTC. Translating it yields CASSKTSGGAETQYF.

The genes are TRBV4-3 and TRBJ1-2; D not certain. Germline values: CDR1 LGHNA, CDR2 YSLEER. Trimming removed 3 bases from V and 2 bases from J, with 7 bases in between. This CDR3 region has 13 residues. The CDR3 reads CASSHGGNYGYTF. The CDR3 bases are TGCGCCAGCAGCCATGGCGGCAACTATGGCTACACCTTC.

The V gene is TRBV4-3, the J gene TRBJ1-2; perhaps TRBD1 as D (6 bases). The CDR3 is 16 amino acids. Trimming removed 0 bases at V and 6 bases at J, with 17 bases between. Per the germline V gene, CDR1 is LGHNA and CDR2 is YSLEER. In DNA, the CDR3 is TGCGCCAGCAGCCAAGATCTCTTGGGGGGCGCGGATGGCTACACCTTC. Translating it yields CASSQDLLGGADGYTF.

CDR3 sequence reads: CSVGPGRVTEAFF. The CDR3, as DNA: TGCAGCGTTGGCCCGGGTAGGGTCACTGAAGCTTTCTTT. The chain has TRBV29-1 and TRBJ1-1; the D is unclear. The germline V gene has CDR1 SQVTM and CDR2 ANQGSEA. This CDR3 spans 13 amino acids. With 4 bases removed from V and 4 bases from J, the gap between germline ends came to 13 bases.

V usage is TRBV30 and J usage is TRBJ2-7, with 7 positions matching TRBD2. The CDR3 loop spans 13 amino acids. Trimming took 6 bases from V and 3 from J; bases not matched to a gene: 8. Germline assignment: CDR1 GTSNPN and CDR2 SVGIG (reference sequence). This CDR3 is CACIKTSNYEQYF. CDR3 nucleotide sequence: TGTGCCTGTATAAAGACTAGCAACTACGAGCAGTACTTC.

The chain has TRBV6-1 and TRBJ1-1; D unresolved. Germline CDR1 is MNHNS and CDR2 is SASEGT. The CDR3 sequence is 13 residues long. V was clipped by 7 bases and J by 7 bases, with 16 bases between them. Written as DNA, the CDR3 is TGTGCCAGCACCCCCCGCGGAAGAATTGAAGCTTTCTTT. Amino acids: CASTPRGRIEAFF.